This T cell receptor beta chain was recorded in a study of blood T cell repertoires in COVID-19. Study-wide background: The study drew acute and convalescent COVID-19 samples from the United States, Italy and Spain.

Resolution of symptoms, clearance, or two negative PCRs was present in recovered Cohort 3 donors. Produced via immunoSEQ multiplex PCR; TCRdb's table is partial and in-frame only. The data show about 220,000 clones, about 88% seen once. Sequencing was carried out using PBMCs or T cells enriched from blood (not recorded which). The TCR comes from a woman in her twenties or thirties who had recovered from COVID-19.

Written as DNA, the CDR3 is TGTGCCAGCTCACCAGGGGGCGCTTGGGGCTACACCTTC. This codes for CASSPGGAWGYTF. The chain recombines TRBV18 with TRBJ1-2; tentatively, D is TRBD1 (6 bases). The V gene lost 2 bases and the J gene lost 8 bases, with 12 bases spanning the gap. This CDR3 is 13 amino acids long. In germline, CDR1 is KGHSH, CDR2 LQKENI. Based on the CDR3 plus reference TRBV18 and TRBJ1-2, the full variable domain is NAGVMQNPRHLVRRRGQEARLRCSPMKGHSHVYWYRQLPEEGLKFMVYLQKENIIDESGMPKERFSAEFPKEGPSILRIQQVVRGDSAAYFCASSPGGAWGYTFGSGTRLTVV.